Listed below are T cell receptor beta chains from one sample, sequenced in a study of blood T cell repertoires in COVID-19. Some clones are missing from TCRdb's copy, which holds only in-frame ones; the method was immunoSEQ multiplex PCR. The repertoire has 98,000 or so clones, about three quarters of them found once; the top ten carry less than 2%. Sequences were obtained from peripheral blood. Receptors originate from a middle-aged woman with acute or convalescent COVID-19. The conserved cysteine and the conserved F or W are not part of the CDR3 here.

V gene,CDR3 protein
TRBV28,ASSFNLGSYEQY
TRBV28,ASSPTGMEQY
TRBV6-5,ASSSQGQVYNSPLH
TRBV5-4,ASSLDQRGGVGELF
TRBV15,ATSRTGGLAKNIQY
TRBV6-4,ASSRGGADYNEQF
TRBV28,ASSFGRSDYGYT
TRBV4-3,ASSTAASGGTDTQY
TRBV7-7,ASSSRQGPNTGELF
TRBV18,ASSLGLAGDNEQF
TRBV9,ASSVGTVYEQY